The 32 T cell receptor beta chains given below trace back to one sample, sequenced in a study of blood T cell repertoires in COVID-19. Here immunoSEQ multiplex PCR was the method, and the copy in TCRdb shows in-frame clones only, minus some. Of about 120,000 clones listed, roughly 80% were seen once; the top ten hold 9% to 13%. The sample consisted of peripheral blood. These receptors were obtained from a human donor in a cohort sampled during active COVID-19.

The J gene is TRBJ1-4, the V gene TRBV3-1 (or the pseudogene TRBV3-2); D is perhaps TRBD1 (5 bases). This CDR3 comprises 16 residues. Germline CDR1 is LGHDT and CDR2 is YNNKEL (reference sequence). The V end was cut by 0 bases, the J end by 8 bases, with 16 bases between. In nucleotides, the CDR3 is TGTGCCAGCAGCCAAGATCCGGGCAGGGCTGACGAAAAACTGTTTTTT. The encoded protein is CASSQDPGRADEKLFF.

The chain links TRBV6-2 or TRBV6-3 to TRBJ1-5; D gene uncertain. Looked up from germline, CDR1 is MNHEY and CDR2 is SVGEGT. Between the trimmed V and J ends, which lost 3 bases and 2 bases, there was a span of 8 bases. CDR3 length: 14 amino acids. The CDR3 protein is CASSYGQGNQPQHF. The CDR3 DNA is TGTGCCAGCAGTTATGGGCAGGGCAATCAGCCCCAGCATTTT.

The rearrangement uses TRBV6-1 and TRBJ1-5; 7 bases fit TRBD1. Trimming at V came to 1 base and at J to 7 bases, leaving 7 bases not matched to a gene. Germline V gene data show CDR1 as MNHNS and CDR2 as SASEGT. The CDR3 is made up of 15 amino acids. The CDR3 is CASSEVSGGRQPQHF. Here the CDR3 DNA reads TGTGCCAGCAGTGAAGTTTCAGGGGGTAGGCAGCCCCAGCATTTT.

This sequence joins TRBV7-9 and TRBJ1-2, with D possibly matching TRBD1 (6 bases). Looked up from germline, CDR1 is SEHNR and CDR2 is FQNEAQ (reference sequence). The CDR3 is 16 amino acids. V was shortened by 4 bases and J by 8 bases, with 23 bases between the two germline ends. The CDR3 loop is CASSSMTRAGAEGYTF. The CDR3 DNA sequence: TGTGCCAGCAGCTCAATGACGAGGGCAGGGGCTGAGGGCTACACCTTC. The full variable domain, rest sourced from reference TRBV7-9 and TRBJ1-2, is DTGVSQNPRHKITKRGQNVTFRCDPISEHNRLYWYRQTLGQGPEFLTYFQNEAQLEKSRLLSDRFSAERPKGSFSTLEIQRTEQGDSAMYLCASSSMTRAGAEGYTFGSGTRLTVV.

This clone was counted once. The chain recombines TRBV7-2 with TRBJ2-7; possibly TRBD1 for D (6 bases). Germline V lookup: CDR1 SGHTA, CDR2 FQGNSA. V lost 4 bases, J lost 4 bases, and 11 bases lay in between. The CDR3 has 13 residues. CDR3 coding DNA: TGTGCCAGCAGCTGGACAGACAAATACGAGCAGTACTTC. It codes for CASSWTDKYEQYF. The variable domain in full, completed from reference TRBV7-2 and TRBJ2-7, reads GAGVSQSPSNKVTEKGKDVELRCDPISGHTALYWYRQSLGQGLEFLIYFQGNSAPDKSGLPSDRFSAERTGGSVSTLTIQRTQQEDSAVYLCASSWTDKYEQYFGPGTRLTVT.

A few counts support this clone. The J gene is TRBJ2-2, the V gene TRBV5-1; a weak D match, TRBD2 (6 bases). The CDR3 totals 11 residues. Germline V gene sequence: CDR1 SGHRS, CDR2 YFSETQ. V shed 7 bases and J shed 7 bases, with 8 bases lying between them. CDR3 nucleotide sequence: TGCGCCAGCGAGGAGGGCGGGGAGCTGTTTTTT. Encoded protein: CASEEGGELFF.

The rearrangement joins TRBV25-1 to TRBJ2-2, with D uncertain. The germline V and J ends were trimmed by 3 bases and 0 bases, with 5 bases remaining between them. This CDR3 contains 14 residues. Looked up from germline, CDR1 is MGHDK and CDR2 is SYGVNS. Here the CDR3 DNA reads TGTGCCAGCAGTGACAGCGCGAACACCGGGGAGCTGTTTTTT. This translates into CASSDSANTGELFF.

This clone was observed once. The chain is built from TRBV10-1 and TRBJ2-7; 8 bases agree with TRBD1. CDR1 WNHNN and CDR2 SYGVQD come from the germline V gene (reference sequence). V lost 0 bases, J lost 3 bases, and 4 bases stayed unmatched. CDR3 length: 15 amino acids. CDR3 amino acids: CASSESPTGDYEQYF. The CDR3, as DNA: TGCGCCAGCAGTGAGTCCCCGACAGGGGACTACGAGCAGTACTTC.

The rearrangement uses TRBV11-2 and TRBJ2-7; 7 nucleotides match TRBD1. CDR3 length equals 14 residues. The germline CDR1 and CDR2 sequences are SGHAT and FQNNGV. V dropped 3 bases and J dropped 3; count of bases not matched to a gene: 5. Here the CDR3 DNA reads TGTGCCAGCAGCTTTGGAACAGGGGACTACGAGCAGTACTTC. It yields the protein CASSFGTGDYEQYF.

V usage is TRBV7-2 and J usage is TRBJ2-3; 9 positions agree with TRBD2. V lost 5 bases to trimming and J lost 3 bases; unmatched junction nucleotides: 9. The V gene's germline CDR1 is SGHTA and CDR2 FQGNSA. This CDR3 contains 16 residues. CDR3 protein: CASSHLAGAGTDTQYF. In nucleotides, the CDR3 is TGTGCCAGCAGCCACTTAGCGGGGGCGGGGACAGATACGCAGTATTTT. The entire variable domain, with the rest obtained from reference TRBV7-2 and TRBJ2-3, is as follows: GAGVSQSPSNKVTEKGKDVELRCDPISGHTALYWYRQSLGQGLEFLIYFQGNSAPDKSGLPSDRFSAERTGGSVSTLTIQRTQQEDSAVYLCASSHLAGAGTDTQYFGPGTRLTVL.

This clone was picked up a small number of times. This sequence joins TRBV5-1 and TRBJ1-1; TRBD1 is a possible D gene (5 bases). Germline loops: CDR1 SGHRS, CDR2 YFSETQ. Trimming stripped 2 bases from V and 7 bases from J, with 15 bases between. The CDR3 is 14 residues long. The CDR3 sequence: CASSLVFGQGEAFF. In DNA form, the CDR3 reads TGCGCCAGCAGCTTAGTTTTCGGGCAGGGTGAAGCTTTCTTT.

This clone was found many times. This rearrangement joins TRBV2 to TRBJ1-2, with no clear D. The CDR3 is 13 amino acids. The V and J ends lost 5 bases and 6 bases respectively, with 13 bases between them. CDR1 and CDR2 from the germline V gene are SNHLY and FYNNEI. The CDR3 DNA reads as TGTGCCAGCAGTCCCGACAACGGGAATGGCTACACCTTC. It translates to CASSPDNGNGYTF.

This chain links TRBV27 with TRBJ1-2; D is uncertain. CDR1 and CDR2 from the germline V gene are MNHEY and SMNVEV (reference sequence). This CDR3 comprises 16 residues. V shed 4 bases and J shed 6 bases, with 21 bases lying between them. The CDR3 nucleotides read TGTGCCAGCAGTTGGGAGAGTACGGGAGTTTCAAATGGCTACACCTTC. Translated, it gives CASSWESTGVSNGYTF.

This clone was found a few times. V and J are TRBV3-1 (or the pseudogene TRBV3-2) and TRBJ2-1, with D perhaps matching TRBD2 (7 bases). The V gene's germline CDR1 is LGHDT and CDR2 YNNKEL (reference sequence). V lost 0 bases to trimming and J lost 9 bases, with 18 bases between them. The CDR3 has 16 amino acids. This CDR3 is CASSQDWGGASGEQFF. CDR3 nucleotides: TGTGCCAGCAGCCAAGATTGGGGGGGGGCCAGCGGTGAGCAGTTCTTC.

The chain joins TRBV6-6 to TRBJ2-4; TRBD2 is a possible D gene (5 bases). CDR1 and CDR2 from the germline V gene are MNHNY and SVGAGI (reference sequence). Trimming removed 0 bases from V and 8 bases from J, with 8 bases in between. This CDR3 spans 13 amino acids. The DNA for the CDR3 is TGTGCCAGCAGTTACTCTAACGGGGACATTCAGTACTTC. Protein: CASSYSNGDIQYF.

V usage is TRBV7-9 and J usage is TRBJ2-5; D not resolved. Deletions cut 5 bases from V and 5 bases from J, with 6 bases between. CDR3 length: 11 amino acids. Germline V lookup: CDR1 SEHNR, CDR2 FQNEAQ (reference sequence). The CDR3 region has the DNA TGTGCCAGCAGCCGCAGGGAGACCCAGTACTTC. This encodes CASSRRETQYF.

The chain is built from TRBV2 and TRBJ2-7, with 9 bases matching TRBD1. Trimming cost V 6 bases and J 3 bases; bases outside gene matches: 3. Per the germline V gene, CDR1 is SNHLY and CDR2 is FYNNEI. The CDR3 totals 13 residues. Here the CDR3 DNA reads TGTGCCAGCAGGGACAGGGGAATCTACGAGCAGTACTTC. Translated, it gives CASRDRGIYEQYF.

This clone was recorded only once. The chain combines TRBV29-1 with TRBJ1-2; D uncertain. Germline CDR1 and CDR2: SQVTM and ANQGSEA. V gave up 3 bases and J gave up 3 bases, with 11 bases separating them. There are 13 residues in the CDR3. DNA for the CDR3: TGCAGCGTTGATTCTGGAGGGCACTATGGCTACACCTTC. Protein product: CSVDSGGHYGYTF. Full variable domain (remainder filled in from reference TRBV29-1 and TRBJ1-2): SAVISQKPSRDICQRGTSLTIQCQVDSQVTMMFWYRQQPGQSLTLIATANQGSEATYESGFVIDKFPISRPNLTFSTLTVSNMSPEDSSIYLCSVDSGGHYGYTFGSGTRLTVV.

The chain recombines TRBV4-1 with TRBJ2-3; 11 bases map to TRBD2. The CDR3 loop spans 17 amino acids. CDR1 and CDR2 (germline): MGHRA, YSYEKL. V lost 1 base to trimming and J lost 5 bases; unmatched junction nucleotides: 8. The CDR3 bases are TGCGCCAGCAGCCAAGTTAGCGGGGGGGCCATGGGAGATACGCAGTATTTT. Protein sequence: CASSQVSGGAMGDTQYF.

This chain uses TRBV29-1 with TRBJ1-3; D possibly corresponds to TRBD1 (5 bases). Germline CDR1 SQVTM, CDR2 ANQGSEA. This CDR3 contains 11 residues. Trimming left V 7 bases short and J 4 bases short, with 8 bases between. In DNA form, the CDR3 reads TGCAGCGCCAGGGTGGGAAACACCATATATTTT. Translated: CSARVGNTIYF.

CDR3 residues: CASSLEAGGYNEQFF. Here the CDR3 DNA reads TGCGCCAGCAGCTTGGAGGCAGGGGGCTACAATGAGCAGTTCTTC. The V gene is TRBV5-1, the J gene TRBJ2-1; 7 bases agree with TRBD1. Germline values: CDR1 SGHRS, CDR2 YFSETQ. V lost 0 bases and J lost 3; bases outside the gene matches: 3. The CDR3 runs 15 residues.

The DNA for the CDR3 is TGTGCCAGCAGCTTAGCGACAGGGTACGGAAACACCATATATTTT. Translated: CASSLATGYGNTIYF. The rearrangement links TRBV7-9 to TRBJ1-3; 7 nucleotides align to TRBD1. The junction had 3 bases not matched to a gene; V was cut back by 0 bases and J by 4 bases. This CDR3 contains 15 residues. Germline V gene data show CDR1 as SEHNR and CDR2 as FQNEAQ (reference sequence). The full variable domain, with the rest looked up from reference TRBV7-9 and TRBJ1-3, is DTGVSQNPRHKITKRGQNVTFRCDPISEHNRLYWYRQTLGQGPEFLTYFQNEAQLEKSRLLSDRFSAERPKGSFSTLEIQRTEQGDSAMYLCASSLATGYGNTIYFGEGSWLTVV.

The chain employs TRBV3-1 (or the pseudogene TRBV3-2) and TRBJ2-7, with 9 bases identical to TRBD2. This CDR3 region has 13 residues. With 4 bases clipped from V and 9 bases from J, the junction kept 7 bases outside the gene matches. Per the germline V gene, CDR1 is LGHDT and CDR2 is YNNKEL (reference sequence). CDR3 loop: CASSPTSGFGQYF. The CDR3 DNA follows: TGTGCCAGCAGCCCGACTAGCGGTTTTGGGCAGTACTTC.

CDR3 in DNA: TGCGCCAGCAGTGAGTCCCGGTCCCTAGCGGGGGGTTACAATGAGCAGTTCTTC. This sequence encodes CASSESRSLAGGYNEQFF. The rearrangement links TRBV10-2 to TRBJ2-1; 11 nucleotides agree with TRBD2. The germline CDR1 and CDR2 sequences are WSHSY and SAAADI. J gave up 4 bases and V 0 bases, and 8 bases lay outside the gene matches. The CDR3 sequence is 18 residues long.

This clone was counted a few times. The chain carries TRBV19 and TRBJ2-5; D may be TRBD1 (6 bases). Trimming took off 3 bases at V and 9 bases at J, with 17 bases between the two ends. This CDR3 is 14 amino acids long. The germline CDR1 and CDR2 sequences are LNHDA and SQIVND (reference sequence). Written as DNA, the CDR3 is TGTGCCAGTAGTATTTCCCTGAAGGGGGTGTCCCAGTACTTC. It is translated as CASSISLKGVSQYF. Combining the CDR3 with reference TRBV19 and TRBJ2-5 gives the whole variable domain DGGITQSPKYLFRKEGQNVTLSCEQNLNHDAMYWYRQDPGQGLRLIYYSQIVNDFQKGDIAEGYSVSREKKESFPLTVTSAQKNPTAFYLCASSISLKGVSQYFGPGTRLLVL.

This chain links TRBV19 with TRBJ2-1, with 9 bases aligning to TRBD2. This CDR3 contains 14 residues. Germline V gene data show CDR1 as LNHDA and CDR2 as SQIVND (reference sequence). Trimming removed 3 bases from V and 6 bases from J; junction bases left unmatched: 3. The CDR3 here is CASSMGLAFNEQFF. CDR3 DNA sequence: TGTGCCAGTAGTATGGGACTAGCCTTCAATGAGCAGTTCTTC.

The J gene is TRBJ1-2, the V gene TRBV7-8, with 8 bases aligning to TRBD1. Germline assignment: CDR1 SGHVS and CDR2 FQNEAQ. V shed 4 bases and J 7 bases; nucleotides not matched to a gene: 5. The CDR3 is 13 residues long. The CDR3 loop reads CASSSDRAGGYTF. DNA of the CDR3: TGTGCCAGCAGCTCGGACAGGGCGGGTGGCTACACCTTC.

The gene calls are TRBV28 and TRBJ2-2; a possible D gene is TRBD2 (5 bases). This CDR3 region has 12 residues. The germline V gene has CDR1 MDHEN and CDR2 SYDVKM. V lost 5 bases to trimming and J lost 6 bases, with 7 bases between them. The chain's CDR3 is CASSLGAGELFF. CDR3 sequence (DNA): TGTGCCAGCAGTCTGGGAGCCGGGGAGCTGTTTTTT. The complete variable domain, with remaining parts taken from reference TRBV28 and TRBJ2-2, reads DVKVTQSSRYLVKRTGEKVFLECVQDMDHENMFWYRQDPGLGLRLIYFSYDVKMKEKGDIPEGYSVSREKKERFSLILESASTNQTSMYLCASSLGAGELFFGEGSRLTVL.

This chain links TRBV9 with TRBJ1-1; maybe TRBD1 (5 bases). The germline V gene encodes CDR1 SGDLS and CDR2 YYNGEE. The CDR3 is 14 residues long. The V end lost 5 bases, the J end lost 1 base, and 12 bases lay between the germline ends. Here the CDR3 DNA reads TGTGCCAGCAGTCCGGGACTGGCGAACACTGAAGCTTTCTTT. Protein: CASSPGLANTEAFF.

The J gene is TRBJ2-3, the V gene TRBV2, with 8 bases identical to TRBD1. V gave up 10 bases and J gave up 6 bases; unmatched junction bases: 12. The CDR3 has 14 residues. Germline loops: CDR1 SNHLY, CDR2 FYNNEI. CDR3 amino acids: CATKDRGSEDTQYF. The CDR3 DNA is TGTGCCACTAAAGACAGGGGATCGGAGGATACGCAGTATTTT.

CDR3 amino acids: CASSLGQSGYTF. The CDR3 DNA reads as TGTGCCAGCAGCTTAGGGCAGTCAGGCTACACCTTC. The V call is TRBV7-2, the J call TRBJ1-2; D is undetermined. The CDR3 consists of 12 residues. Germline values: CDR1 SGHTA, CDR2 FQGNSA. Trimming removed 1 base at V and 8 bases at J, with 8 bases between.

The V and J genes are TRBV3-1 (or the pseudogene TRBV3-2) and TRBJ2-2; maybe TRBD2 (7 bases). In germline, CDR1 is LGHDT, CDR2 YNNKEL (reference sequence). CDR3 size: 16 residues. Trimming removed 3 bases at V and 8 bases at J, with 19 bases between. CDR3 nucleotide sequence: TGTGCCAGCAGCCACCCGAAGAGGGGGGGGCGAGGGGAGCTGTTTTTT. Amino acids: CASSHPKRGGRGELFF.